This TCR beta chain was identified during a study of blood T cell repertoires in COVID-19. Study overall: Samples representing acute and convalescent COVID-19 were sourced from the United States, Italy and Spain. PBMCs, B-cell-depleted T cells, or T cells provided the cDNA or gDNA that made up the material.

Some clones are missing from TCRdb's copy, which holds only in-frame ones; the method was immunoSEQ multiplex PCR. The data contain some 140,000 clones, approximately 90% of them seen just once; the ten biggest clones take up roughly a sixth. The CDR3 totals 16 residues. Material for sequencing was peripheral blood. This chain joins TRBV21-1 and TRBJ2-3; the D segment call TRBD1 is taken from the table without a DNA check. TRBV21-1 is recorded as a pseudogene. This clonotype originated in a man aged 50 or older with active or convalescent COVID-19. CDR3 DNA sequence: TGTGCCAGCAGCAGCGACCCGACAGCTAGCACAGATACGCAGTATTTT. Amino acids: CASSSDPTASTDTQYF.